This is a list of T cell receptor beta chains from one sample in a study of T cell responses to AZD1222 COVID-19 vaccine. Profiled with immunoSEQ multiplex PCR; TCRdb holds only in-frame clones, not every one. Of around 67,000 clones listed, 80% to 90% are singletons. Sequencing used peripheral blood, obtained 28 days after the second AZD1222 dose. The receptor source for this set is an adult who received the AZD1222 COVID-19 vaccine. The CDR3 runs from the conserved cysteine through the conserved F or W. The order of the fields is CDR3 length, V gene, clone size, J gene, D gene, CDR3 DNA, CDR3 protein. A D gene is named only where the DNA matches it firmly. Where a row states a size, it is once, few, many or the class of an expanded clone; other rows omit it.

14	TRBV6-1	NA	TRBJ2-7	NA	TGTGCCAGCAGTGAAATCGGGGAAGGACACGAGCAGTACTTC	CASSEIGEGHEQYF
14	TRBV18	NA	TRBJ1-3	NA	TGTGCCAGCTCACCAGGGCCGGGGGTAAACACCATATATTTT	CASSPGPGVNTIYF
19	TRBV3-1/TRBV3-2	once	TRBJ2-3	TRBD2	TGTGCCAGCAGCCACTCTGAGGCTAGCGGGGCCTGGGGCACAGATACGCAGTATTTT	CASSHSEASGAWGTDTQYF
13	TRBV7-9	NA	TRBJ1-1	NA	TGTGCCAGCAAGTTCGACAGGAACACTGAAGCTTTCTTT	CASKFDRNTEAFF
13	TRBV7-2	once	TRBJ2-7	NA	TGTGCCAGCAGCCCCCTCCGGGTCAACGAGCAGTACTTC	CASSPLRVNEQYF
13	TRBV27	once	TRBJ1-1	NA	TGTGCCAGCAGTTTGTGGGAGAACACTGAAGCTTTCTTT	CASSLWENTEAFF
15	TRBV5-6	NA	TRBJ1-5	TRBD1	TGTGCCAGCAGTACTACAGGGGGCGGGAATCAGCCCCAGCATTTT	CASSTTGGGNQPQHF
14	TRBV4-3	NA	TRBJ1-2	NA	TGCGCCAGCAGCCAGGGGACATTTAACTATGGCTACACCTTC	CASSQGTFNYGYTF
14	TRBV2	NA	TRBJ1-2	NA	TGTGCCAGCAGTGAAGCAGTCGGGGTGGGTGGCTACACCTTC	CASSEAVGVGGYTF
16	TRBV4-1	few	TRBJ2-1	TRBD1	TGCGCCAGCAGCCAAGATCACAGGGGGCTCTACAATGAGCAGTTCTTC	CASSQDHRGLYNEQFF